Following are 31 T cell receptor beta chains from one sample sequenced in a study of cytomegalovirus exposure and HLA in healthy donors. PCR primers comprised 60 Vbeta and 13 Jbeta primers. The method was immunoSEQ multiplex PCR; TCRdb's version includes in-frame clones alone and lacks a portion of them. The table has some 150,000 clones, 80% to 90% seen once. Sequenced input: PBMCs. The receptors here all came from a woman aged 45-65 years in good health and CMV-seronegative.

The chain uses TRBV5-4 and TRBJ2-4, with no clear D. Per the germline V gene, CDR1 is SGHNT and CDR2 is YYREEE (reference sequence). The CDR3 is 15 residues long. The germline V and J ends were trimmed by 0 bases and 1 base, with 8 bases remaining between them. The CDR3 region is CASSLGLEAKNIQYF. CDR3 nucleotides: TGTGCCAGCAGCTTGGGGTTAGAGGCCAAAAACATTCAGTACTTC. The full variable domain, in which reference TRBV5-4 and TRBJ2-4 provide the parts outside the CDR3, is ETGVTQSPTHLIKTRGQQVTLRCSSQSGHNTVSWYQQALGQGPQFIFQYYREEENGRGNFPPRFSGLQFPNYSSELNVNALELDDSALYLCASSLGLEAKNIQYFGAGTRLSVL.

This chain joins TRBV7-9 and TRBJ2-7, with D maybe TRBD1 (5 bases). This CDR3 comprises 12 residues. Trimming took 4 bases from V and 5 from J, leaving 9 bases between them. Looked up from germline, CDR1 is SEHNR and CDR2 is FQNEAQ (reference sequence). CDR3 in DNA: TGTGCCAGCAGCTCCCAGGGTAACGAGCAGTACTTC. Translating it yields CASSSQGNEQYF.

V usage is TRBV28 and J usage is TRBJ1-2, with D maybe TRBD1 (5 bases). The V and J ends lost 9 bases and 4 bases respectively, with 15 bases between them. The CDR3 is 13 residues long. CDR1 is MDHEN, CDR2 SYDVKM, per germline. The CDR3 DNA reads as TGTGCCAGTACCACCTTGGGGGGCTATGGCTACACCTTC. This translates into CASTTLGGYGYTF.

The chain's CDR3 is CASSSNSISNTGELFF. In DNA, the CDR3 is TGTGCCAGCAGCTCCAATTCCATTTCGAACACCGGGGAGCTGTTTTTT. V and J are TRBV5-4 and TRBJ2-2; no reliable D call. Germline CDR1 SGHNT, CDR2 YYREEE (reference sequence). The CDR3 sequence is 16 residues long. V lost 3 bases to trimming and J lost 0 bases, with 12 bases between them.

This chain joins TRBV19 and TRBJ1-6; D is possibly TRBD1 (6 bases). Per germline, CDR1 LNHDA and CDR2 SQIVND (reference sequence). The CDR3 runs to 13 residues. V was shortened by 9 bases and J by 10 bases, with 16 bases between the two germline ends. The chain's CDR3 is CASPSGARSPLHF. The CDR3 DNA sequence: TGTGCCAGCCCCTCAGGGGCCAGGTCACCCCTCCACTTT. The full variable domain, rest sourced from reference TRBV19 and TRBJ1-6, is DGGITQSPKYLFRKEGQNVTLSCEQNLNHDAMYWYRQDPGQGLRLIYYSQIVNDFQKGDIAEGYSVSREKKESFPLTVTSAQKNPTAFYLCASPSGARSPLHFGNGTRLTVT.

This chain uses TRBV11-3 with TRBJ2-7; no clear D. V lost 5 bases to trimming and J lost 0 bases, with 11 bases between them. Germline values: CDR1 SGHNT, CDR2 YENEEA. This CDR3 is 14 amino acids long. The CDR3: CASSPHGPSYEQYF. DNA for the CDR3: TGTGCCAGCAGCCCACATGGGCCCTCCTACGAGCAGTACTTC.

The chain carries TRBV7-9 and TRBJ2-7, with D perhaps TRBD1 (7 bases). This CDR3 has 15 amino acids. The V gene lost 1 base and the J gene lost 0 bases, with 10 bases spanning the gap. From germline, CDR1 is SEHNR and CDR2 FQNEAQ (reference sequence). CDR3 sequence (DNA): TGTGCCAGCAGCTTAGGGGGGGACAGCTCCTACGAGCAGTACTTC. It yields the protein CASSLGGDSSYEQYF.

On this clone: At one end the junction does not follow the germline gene, possibly because of a read error. V gene TRBV7-8 combines with J gene TRBJ2-5; a possible D gene is TRBD1 (6 bases). The CDR3 consists of 15 residues. Germline V gives CDR1 SGHVS, CDR2 FQNEAQ. The CDR3 reads CASSLAGRTEETQYF. The CDR3 nucleotides are TGTGCCAGCAGCCTAGCCGGACGGACAGAAGAGACCCAGTACTTC. Based on the CDR3 plus reference TRBV7-8 and TRBJ2-5, the full variable domain is GAGVSQSPRYKVAKRGQDVALRCDPISGHVSLFWYQQALGQGPEFLTYFQNEAQLDKSGLPSDRFFAERPEGSVSTLKIQRTQQEDSAVYLCASSLAGRTEETQYFGPGTRLLVL.

The chain has TRBV15 and TRBJ1-1, with D tentatively TRBD1 (6 bases). Germline CDR1 reads LNHNV; CDR2 reads YYDKDF (reference sequence). The CDR3 runs to 14 residues. With 4 bases removed from V and 5 bases from J, the gap between germline ends came to 14 bases. The DNA of the CDR3 is TGTGCCACCAGCACAGCCTCGAGGGGGACTGAAGCTTTCTTT. Its protein is CATSTASRGTEAFF.

The CDR3 sequence is CAWGAFSGNTIYF. The CDR3 region has the DNA TGTGCCTGGGGGGCCTTCTCTGGAAACACCATATATTTT. The chain has TRBV30 and TRBJ1-3; D possibly corresponds to TRBD1 (5 bases). The ends were cut back, 5 bases at V and 0 bases at J, with 8 bases in the middle. Per germline, CDR1 GTSNPN and CDR2 SVGIG (reference sequence). This CDR3 contains 13 residues.

The chain couples TRBV6-1 to TRBJ1-2; D is ambiguous. V gave up 11 bases and J gave up 0 bases, with 13 bases separating them. The CDR3 extends over 13 amino acids. Per the germline V gene, CDR1 is MNHNS and CDR2 is SASEGT. The chain's CDR3 is CALLAGANYGYTF. The CDR3 DNA sequence: TGTGCCCTCCTGGCCGGGGCTAACTATGGCTACACCTTC.

This chain uses TRBV9 with TRBJ2-2; the match to TRBD2 covers 13 bases. CDR3 length: 17 residues. V was pared by 3 bases and J by 5 bases, with 7 bases of the junction left unmatched. Germline V CDR1 and CDR2: SGDLS, YYNGEE. CDR3 nucleotide sequence: TGTGCCAGCAGCGGGGGACTAGCGGGATCTCGGACCGGGGAGCTGTTTTTT. Translating gives CASSGGLAGSRTGELFF. The variable domain in full, with the rest retrieved from reference TRBV9 and TRBJ2-2, is DSGVTQTPKHLITATGQRVTLRCSPRSGDLSVYWYQQSLDQGLQFLIQYYNGEERAKGNILERFSAQQFPDLHSELNLSSLELGDSALYFCASSGGLAGSRTGELFFGEGSRLTVL.

The rearrangement links TRBV20-1 to TRBJ2-7; possibly TRBD2 for D (6 bases). V was shortened by 6 bases and J by 6 bases, with 12 bases between the two germline ends. Germline CDR1 is DFQATT and CDR2 is SNEGSKA (reference sequence). There are 11 residues in the CDR3. The CDR3 is CSAGGTGEQYF. The CDR3 nucleotides are TGCAGTGCGGGGGGTACTGGCGAGCAGTACTTC.

This sequence joins TRBV5-1 and TRBJ1-1; tentative D call: TRBD1 (5 bases). With 4 bases removed from V and 1 base from J, the gap between germline ends came to 14 bases. Per the germline V gene, CDR1 is SGHRS and CDR2 is YFSETQ. The CDR3 extends over 15 amino acids. The chain's CDR3 is CASSPTAGGNTEAFF. CDR3 bases: TGCGCCAGCAGCCCGACGGCGGGGGGGAACACTGAAGCTTTCTTT.

This clone occurred a few times. The CDR3 sequence is CASSSNVISKAFF. The CDR3 DNA reads TGTGCCAGCAGTTCGAATGTTATAAGCAAAGCTTTCTTT. The J gene is TRBJ1-1, the V gene TRBV28; D unclear. This CDR3 spans 13 amino acids. The germline V and J ends were trimmed by 4 bases and 9 bases, with 15 bases remaining between them. The germline CDR1 and CDR2 sequences are MDHEN and SYDVKM.

V is TRBV9 and J is TRBJ2-5, with 12 bases aligning to TRBD2. The germline CDR1 and CDR2 sequences are SGDLS and YYNGEE. The length of the CDR3 is 18 residues. V lost 0 bases to trimming and J lost 5 bases; unmatched junction nucleotides: 11. The CDR3 nucleotides read TGTGCCAGCAGCGTAGGTGCTAGCGGGAGGGCGGGGGAGGAGACCCAGTACTTC. Amino acids: CASSVGASGRAGEETQYF.

This rearrangement joins TRBV18 to TRBJ2-7, with 7 bases fitting TRBD2. CDR1 is KGHSH and CDR2 is LQKENI in the germline V gene. The ends lost 1 base at V and 4 bases at J; junction bases unmatched: 7. The CDR3 runs to 15 residues. The CDR3, as DNA: TGTGCCAGCTCACCACGGCGGGAGCCTAGATACGAGCAGTACTTC. Encoded protein: CASSPRREPRYEQYF.

The rearrangement links TRBV28 to TRBJ1-1; TRBD1 matches 7 bases. Germline CDR1 MDHEN, CDR2 SYDVKM. The CDR3 length is 15 residues. With V trimmed by 5 bases and J by 6 bases, 12 bases remained unmatched. The CDR3 DNA follows: TGTGCCAGCAGTAACCTGAGACAGGGTAGGTCTGAAGCTTTCTTT. Protein: CASSNLRQGRSEAFF.

The chain carries TRBV5-1 and TRBJ2-7; 14 bases agree with TRBD2. The CDR3 runs 18 residues. V dropped 1 base and J dropped 1; count of bases not matched to a gene: 7. Germline CDR1 is SGHRS and CDR2 is YFSETQ. The CDR3 protein is CASSLRLAGGRSSYEQYF. The CDR3 nucleotides read TGCGCCAGCAGCTTGCGACTAGCGGGAGGGCGTAGTTCCTACGAGCAGTACTTC.

The gene calls are TRBV5-1 and TRBJ1-2, with TRBD1 matching over 9 bases. CDR3 length: 16 residues. Trimming cost V 4 bases and J 5 bases; bases outside gene matches: 12. CDR1 and CDR2 (germline): SGHRS, YFSETQ. The CDR3 is CASSPGDRELGYGYTF. CDR3 nucleotides: TGCGCCAGCAGCCCGGGGGACAGGGAACTTGGATATGGCTACACCTTC.

The chain joins TRBV29-1 to TRBJ1-3; D gene ambiguous. Germline CDR1 is SQVTM and CDR2 is ANQGSEA. The V end was cut by 0 bases, the J end by 3 bases, with 15 bases between. CDR3 length equals 16 residues. As DNA, the CDR3 is TGCAGCGTTGAAGATTTGGTGGCGGGTGTTGGAAACACCATATATTTT. This codes for CSVEDLVAGVGNTIYF.

The chain carries TRBV10-3 and TRBJ2-1, with a tentative D call TRBD2 (7 bases). This CDR3 contains 14 residues. Germline V gene sequence: CDR1 ENHRY, CDR2 SYGVKD. Deletions cut 0 bases from V and 8 bases from J, with 11 bases between. The CDR3 bases are TGTGCCATCAGTGAGTCGGGGGGGGCGCATGAGCAGTTCTTC. It codes for CAISESGGAHEQFF.

J is TRBJ2-3 and V is TRBV11-3; the D gene is possibly TRBD1 (7 bases). The CDR3 is made up of 15 amino acids. Deletions cut 5 bases from V and 3 bases from J, with 15 bases between. Germline V CDR1 and CDR2: SGHNT, YENEEA. For the CDR3, the DNA is TGTGCCAGCAGCCCAGGGGGAGGACAGACAGATACGCAGTATTTT. It codes for CASSPGGGQTDTQYF. Full variable domain (missing parts from reference TRBV11-3 and TRBJ2-3): EAGVVQSPRYKIIEKKQPVAFWCNPISGHNTLYWYLQNLGQGPELLIRYENEEAVDDSQLPKDRFSAERLKGVDSTLKIQPAELGDSAVYLCASSPGGGQTDTQYFGPGTRLTVL.

The chain carries TRBV4-3 and TRBJ2-7; D gene uncertain. The CDR3 contains 14 residues. V lost 0 bases, J lost 2 bases, and 8 bases lay in between. Germline V gene sequence: CDR1 LGHNA, CDR2 YSLEER. For the CDR3, the DNA is TGCGCCAGCAGCCAAGATTCCTACCCCTACGAGCAGTACTTC. Translated, it gives CASSQDSYPYEQYF.

This clone has more than one count but fewer than ten. The chain joins TRBV6-1 to TRBJ1-1, with unresolved D. The length of the CDR3 is 13 residues. Germline V lookup: CDR1 MNHNS, CDR2 SASEGT. Trimming took 3 bases from V and 6 from J, leaving 11 bases between them. The CDR3 nucleotides are TGTGCCAGCAGTGAGCTGGGAGACCCTGAAGCTTTCTTT. This translates into CASSELGDPEAFF.

V is TRBV7-7 and J is TRBJ2-5; 7 nucleotides agree with TRBD1. The CDR3 is made up of 16 amino acids. Germline trimming cut 1 base from V and 3 bases from J; bases unmatched to any gene: 8. Per germline, CDR1 SSHAT and CDR2 FNYEAQ (reference sequence). CDR3 coding DNA: TGTGCCAGCAGCTTAGTGGGTGGTCAGGGGGAAGAGACCCAGTACTTC. Protein sequence: CASSLVGGQGEETQYF. Full variable domain (remainder filled in from reference TRBV7-7 and TRBJ2-5): GAGVSQSPRYKVTKRGQDVTLRCDPISSHATLYWYQQALGQGPEFLTYFNYEAQPDKSGLPSDRFSAERPEGSISTLTIQRTEQRDSAMYRCASSLVGGQGEETQYFGPGTRLLVL.

The chain carries TRBV7-2 and TRBJ2-3, with D perhaps matching TRBD2 (6 bases). Germline V gives CDR1 SGHTA, CDR2 FQGNSA. This CDR3 has 15 amino acids. Trimming left V 0 bases short and J 8 bases short, with 15 bases between. Here the CDR3 DNA reads TGTGCCAGCAGCTTAGCTAGCGGCTCACTAACTACGCAGTATTTT. Its translation is CASSLASGSLTTQYF. Full variable domain (outside the CDR3, taken from reference TRBV7-2 and TRBJ2-3): GAGVSQSPSNKVTEKGKDVELRCDPISGHTALYWYRQSLGQGLEFLIYFQGNSAPDKSGLPSDRFSAERTGGSVSTLTIQRTQQEDSAVYLCASSLASGSLTTQYFGPGTRLTVL.

The chain uses TRBV28 and TRBJ1-5, with D unresolved. Trimming took 1 base from V and 0 from J, leaving 10 bases between them. Germline V CDR1 and CDR2: MDHEN, SYDVKM. This CDR3 spans 16 amino acids. CDR3 residues: CASSLFPQISNQPQHF. In DNA form, the CDR3 reads TGTGCCAGCAGTTTATTCCCCCAAATTAGCAATCAGCCCCAGCATTTT. The entire variable domain, with the rest obtained from reference TRBV28 and TRBJ1-5, is as follows: DVKVTQSSRYLVKRTGEKVFLECVQDMDHENMFWYRQDPGLGLRLIYFSYDVKMKEKGDIPEGYSVSREKKERFSLILESASTNQTSMYLCASSLFPQISNQPQHFGDGTRLSIL.

The rearrangement uses TRBV10-3 and TRBJ1-2; 8 nucleotides align to TRBD1. Germline V lookup: CDR1 ENHRY, CDR2 SYGVKD. J lost 8 bases, V lost 4 bases, and 6 bases had no gene match. The CDR3 spans 13 residues. This chain's CDR3 is CAISAGQGPGYTF. CDR3 in DNA: TGTGCCATCAGTGCTGGACAGGGTCCGGGCTACACCTTC.

In the case of this clone: An end of the junction differs from the germline gene, which may be a read error. The CDR3 nucleotides read TGTTCCAGCAGTTCCGGGACAGGTTCCTACGAGCAGTACTTC. Its translation: CSSSSGTGSYEQYF. V is TRBV7-9 and J is TRBJ2-7, with TRBD1 identical over 8 bases. This CDR3 spans 14 amino acids. Germline assignment: CDR1 SEHNR and CDR2 FQNEAQ (reference sequence).

V and J are TRBV6-6 and TRBJ2-1; maybe TRBD1 (6 bases). The length of the CDR3 is 13 residues. Germline lookup yields CDR1 MNHNY and CDR2 SVGAGI (reference sequence). The V end was cut by 3 bases, the J end by 10 bases, with 13 bases between. The CDR3 spells CASSYTGLGEQFF. In DNA form, the CDR3 reads TGTGCCAGCAGTTATACAGGGCTGGGCGAGCAGTTCTTC.